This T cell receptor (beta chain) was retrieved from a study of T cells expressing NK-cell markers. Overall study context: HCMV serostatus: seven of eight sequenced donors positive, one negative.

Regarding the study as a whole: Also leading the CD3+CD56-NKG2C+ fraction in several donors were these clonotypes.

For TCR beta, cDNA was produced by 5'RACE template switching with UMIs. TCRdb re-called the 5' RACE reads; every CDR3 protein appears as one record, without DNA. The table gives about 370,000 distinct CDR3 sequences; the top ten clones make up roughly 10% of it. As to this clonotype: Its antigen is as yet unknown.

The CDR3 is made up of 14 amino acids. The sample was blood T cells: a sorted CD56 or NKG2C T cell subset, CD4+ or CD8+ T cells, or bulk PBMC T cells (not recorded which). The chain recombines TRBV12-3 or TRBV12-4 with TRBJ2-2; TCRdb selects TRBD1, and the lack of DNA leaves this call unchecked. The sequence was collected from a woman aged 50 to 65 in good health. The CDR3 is CASRRPGGSGELFF.